This TCR beta chain was found in a study of beta chain features in type 1 diabetes. From germline, CDR1 is LGHNA and CDR2 YNFKEQ. CDR3 length: 14 residues. The V segment lost 5 bases and the J segment 2 bases; nucleotides outside the gene matches: 5. The authors sorted CD4+ naive, central memory, regulatory and stem cell-like memory cells via CD45RO/CCR7/CD25/CD127/CD95/CD27. The investigators reverse transcribed all of the isolated RNA, so they sequenced expressed TCRB transcripts. The study sequenced naive, central memory and regulatory T cell samples to an average of around 3.4 million reads. The data were produced by immunoSEQ multiplex PCR, yet TCRdb's version contains in-frame clones alone and is incomplete. This sample has more than 550,000 clones; around 15% occur once, and the top ten carry less than 0.04%. Study findings and constraints: All four CD4+ subsets of Type 1 diabetes patients contained TCRB CDR3s that were moderately but significantly shorter.

Notes on this clone: Its antigen is still unknown.

V gene TRBV4-2 combines with J gene TRBJ1-1; 7 nucleotides agree with TRBD1. The material sequenced was naive CD4+ T cells from blood. The clonotype originates from a man between 18 and 35 years old with type 1 diabetes. CDR3 in amino acids: CASSAGTANTEAFF. The CDR3 DNA reads TGTGCCAGCAGCGCCGGGACAGCTAACACTGAAGCTTTCTTT.